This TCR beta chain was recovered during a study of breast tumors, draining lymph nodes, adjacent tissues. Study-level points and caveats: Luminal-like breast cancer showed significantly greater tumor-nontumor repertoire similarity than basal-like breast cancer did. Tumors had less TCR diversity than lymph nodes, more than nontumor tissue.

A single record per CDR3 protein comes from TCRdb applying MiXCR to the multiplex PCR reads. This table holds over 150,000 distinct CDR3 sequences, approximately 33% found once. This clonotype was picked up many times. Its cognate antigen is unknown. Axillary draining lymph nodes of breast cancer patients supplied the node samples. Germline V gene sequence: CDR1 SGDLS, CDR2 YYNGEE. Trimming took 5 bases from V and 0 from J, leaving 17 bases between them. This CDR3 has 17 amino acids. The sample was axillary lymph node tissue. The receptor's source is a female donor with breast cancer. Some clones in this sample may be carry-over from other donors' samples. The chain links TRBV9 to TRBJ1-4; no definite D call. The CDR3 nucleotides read TGTGCCAGCAGTCCCGGACGGAACAAAGCAACTAATGAAAAACTGTTTTTT. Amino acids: CASSPGRNKATNEKLFF. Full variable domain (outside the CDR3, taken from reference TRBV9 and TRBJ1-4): DSGVTQTPKHLITATGQRVTLRCSPRSGDLSVYWYQQSLDQGLQFLIQYYNGEERAKGNILERFSAQQFPDLHSELNLSSLELGDSALYFCASSPGRNKATNEKLFFGSGTQLSVL.